This paragraph reports one T cell receptor beta chain. Its antigen has not been determined. Base-call qualities are not available, and no considerably larger clone is one nucleotide away. The CDR3 runs 14 residues from the cysteine to the phenylalanine. The retained sequence is limited to the CDR3, 42 bases, with the frame set at the first base. The germline V gene encodes CDR1 SGHDN and CDR2 FVKESK. V was cut back by 2 bases and J by 4 bases, leaving a gap of 11 bases between them. Whole blood was collected in K2EDTA tubes by collaborating institutions according to the institutions' own protocols. For TCRbeta analysis, collaborators shipped samples as frozen whole blood, isolated PBMCs, or DNA extracted from either of those sample types. TCRbeta CDR3 regions were amplified from genomic DNA by means of the immunoSEQ Assay, a bias-controlled multiplex PCR. The original pipeline was this. Nucleated cell counts per sample were estimated from amplification of reference gene primers within the assay. To quantify the absolute abundance of each unique TCRbeta CDR3 rearrangement, sequence reads were collapsed and filtered. Productive Simpson clonality was computed per sample as the square root of Simpson's diversity index over productive rearrangements. Held by TCRdb, this immuneACCESS table contains in-frame sequences only and omits some clones. Under half of the omission traces to an unresolved V gene where checked; the cause of the rest is unknown. That table is the source of V, J and clone size, and D and trimming were worked out from the DNA. Recorded for this sample are some 130,000 clones; approximately 70% of them occurred a single time. The ten largest make up under 2.5% of the sample.

The data were taken from a study of blood T cell repertoires in COVID-19 (dated by TCRdb to 2018 to 2020). About the study as a whole: Samples from collaborators originated in the United States, Italy and Spain and spanned both the acute and convalescent phases of COVID-19. Nearly every sample came with metadata listing a de-identified subject ID, COVID-19 status, age in years and sex. The material from the prospective study consisted of cDNA or gDNA derived from T cells, B-cell-depleted T cells, or PBMCs. Where HLA class I and class II types were available, the types were taken from metadata supplied by the sample provider, not from assay-based typing. The samples were drawn from the first 160 participants of the ongoing ImmuneRACE study and from some 1,300 subjects provided by 6 global collaborators. The repertoires were released in a freely available public database meant as a resource for research on the immune response to SARS-CoV-2. Subjects who had been exposed to COVID-19, were actively infected with it, or had recovered from it provided the deeply sampled blood TCRbeta repertoires that made up the dataset.

General findings and caveats noted by the study authors: The quantity of clinical and demographic metadata differed by source and by participant and was supplied without curation.

Sequencing was performed on peripheral blood. The TCR was taken from a woman in her 70s with acute or convalescent COVID-19. The chain couples TRBV14 to TRBJ2-5; the D gene identity is not certain. For the CDR3, the sequence is CASSQLQEIETQYF. The bases are TGTGCCAGCAGCCAACTTCAGGAAATAGAGACCCAGTACTTC.